This record covers a single T cell receptor beta chain. Its target is unknown. TCRdb keeps only in-frame clones here, not all; method: immunoSEQ multiplex PCR. The sample records under 150,000 clones, 93% being singletons. The record originates from a study of T cell responses to AZD1222 COVID-19 vaccine. Findings of the study overall: Spike-specific TCR breadth rose after two AZD1222 doses, and depth rose as well.

V gave up 3 bases and J gave up 4 bases; unmatched junction bases: 7. Germline lookup yields CDR1 SGHRS and CDR2 YFSETQ. This CDR3 is 15 amino acids long. The sequencing here drew on peripheral blood, taken on day 0 of AZD1222 vaccination. The chain links TRBV5-1 to TRBJ1-2; TRBD1 aligns across 9 bases. The sequence came from an adult in good health. The CDR3 sequence is CASSWGTGIFYGYTF. The CDR3 region has the DNA TGCGCCAGCAGCTGGGGGACAGGGATTTTCTATGGCTACACCTTC. The variable domain in full, completed from reference TRBV5-1 and TRBJ1-2, reads KAGVTQTPRYLIKTRGQQVTLSCSPISGHRSVSWYQQTPGQGLQFLFEYFSETQRNKGNFPGRFSGRQFSNSRSEMNVSTLELGDSALYLCASSWGTGIFYGYTFGSGTRLTVV.